This T cell receptor (beta chain) is from a study of T cells after yellow fever vaccination (dated by TCRdb to between 2018 and 2021). In the study overall: Libraries from fractions with low cell numbers were prepared with the SMART-Seq v4 Ultra Low Input RNA kit. Bulk TCR alpha and beta repertoires were sequenced longitudinally to track T-cell clones before and after primary and booster YFV17D yellow fever vaccination. Two healthy male donors made up the cohort, one aged 18 to 30 years and the other aged 30 to 40 years. Blood samples were taken at several timepoints before and after primary and secondary immunization, and bulk PBMC replicates and cell subsets were isolated.

TCR cDNA was made using 5'RACE template switching, a step that added a universal primer site and unique molecular identifiers. cDNA synthesis was primed from both the TCR alpha and TCR beta constant segments. Libraries were amplified in two PCR steps, with sample barcodes and sequencing adapters added in the second step. Libraries were sequenced on Illumina HiSeq 2500 (2x100 bp) or NovaSeq (2x150 bp). For the original study's pipeline: MIGEC handled demultiplexing of reads and collapsing into UMI consensus sequences, while MiXCR performed V(D)J alignment. Using edgeR on replicate PBMC samples, clonotypes were called vaccine-responding if FDR was below 0.01 and the log2 fold change was above 5 up to day 15. Each bulk clonotype was labeled CD4 or CD8 based on which sequenced repertoire, CD4 or CD8, contained the clonotype at higher abundance. TCRdb itself trimmed the public reads at Q25 with fastp, ran MiXCR and retained productive beta chains. Each CDR3 protein gets just one entry, which takes the most common genes and DNA from the rows behind it. It is TCRdb's table, rather than the study itself, that gives the V and J calls and clone size. This sample comprises approximately 300,000 distinct CDR3 sequences, roughly 9.4% of them detected only once. The leading ten clones occupy roughly 18% of the sample.

This clonotype has only a few counts. Its specific antigen is unknown. Base qualities are not provided; no much larger clone lies one nucleotide away. Via the germline V gene, CDR1 is ENHRY and CDR2 SYGVKD. The junction shows trimming of 2 bases on V and 0 bases on J, plus 8 bases between the germline ends. Including cysteine and phenylalanine, the CDR3 has 16 amino acids. Just CDR3 DNA is preserved here, 48 bases in frame from base 1. Findings and caveats that apply to the study as a whole: The study included only a couple of donors, which limits how far the findings can be generalized. A small share of clonotypes occurred in both CD4 and CD8 compartments, likely arising from convergent recombination. The secondary T-cell response was weaker than the primary response but faster, peaking on day 5 instead of day 15. Computational filtering was needed because FACS-sorted repertoires could contain abundant contaminating clonotypes from the bulk population. Most clones expanded after primary vaccination (approximately 97% of CD4 and roughly 90% of CD8) were re-detected after the booster, suggesting that broad memory maintenance occurred.

The sample's treatment or condition, from its label and the paper: live attenuated yellow fever vaccine strain. At each blood-draw timepoint, two biological replicates of bulk PBMCs were obtained. A standard Ficoll-Paque protocol was used to isolate PBMCs from peripheral blood. TriZol was used to extract RNA from bulk PBMCs, from CD4 and CD8 fractions, and from dextramer-positive and dextramer-negative fractions. The sequenced sample was PBMCs, obtained on the day of the first yellow fever vaccination. The chain joins TRBV10-3 to TRBJ2-6, with the D gene uncertain. The TCR comes from a man younger than 30 who received the YFV17D yellow fever vaccine. This receptor has the CDR3 CAISEGRHSGANVLTF. Read as DNA, the sequence is TGTGCCATCAGTGAGGGCAGGCACTCTGGGGCCAACGTCCTGACTTTC.